Following are 22 T cell receptor beta chains from one sample sequenced in a study of beta chain features in type 1 diabetes. The authors reverse transcribed all of the isolated RNA, so sequencing captured expressed TCRB transcripts. Some clones are missing from TCRdb's copy, which holds only in-frame ones; the method was immunoSEQ multiplex PCR. The table records 140,000 to 150,000 clones, 40% to 55% of them present only once. Sequencing was carried out using Tregs from blood. The source is a man between 18 and 35 years old in good health.

This chain links TRBV10-3 with TRBJ1-1; D remains unclear. Germline CDR1 ENHRY, CDR2 SYGVKD. V was clipped by 7 bases and J by 0 bases, with 9 bases between them. CDR3 length: 13 amino acids. CDR3 DNA: TGTGCCATCATGGGCAGCCTGAACACTGAAGCTTTCTTT. Amino acid sequence: CAIMGSLNTEAFF.

The chain is built from TRBV19 and TRBJ2-3; 10 bases match TRBD2. Trimming took 6 bases from V and 1 from J; bases not matched to a gene: 1. Germline V gene sequence: CDR1 LNHDA, CDR2 SQIVND (reference sequence). CDR3 length equals 14 residues. The chain's CDR3 is CASSLAGGTDTQYF. CDR3 sequence (DNA): TGTGCCAGTAGCCTAGCGGGGGGCACAGATACGCAGTATTTT.

Details on this clone: The same CDR3 also results from other DNA sequences found in this sample. The chain joins TRBV29-1 to TRBJ1-5, with a weak D call TRBD1 (5 bases). The CDR3 covers 12 residues. V lost 4 bases and J 2 bases, leaving 6 bases between the germline ends. CDR1 SQVTM and CDR2 ANQGSEA come from the germline V gene. CDR3 in DNA: TGCAGCGTTGGGGGGGGCAATCAGCCCCAGCATTTT. Amino acids: CSVGGGNQPQHF.

The CDR3 DNA is TGTGCCAGCTCACCAGTCGGGGGTGAAGCTTTCTTT. This translates into CASSPVGGEAFF. This rearrangement joins TRBV18 to TRBJ1-1; possibly TRBD1 for D (5 bases). Germline V gene lookup returns CDR1 KGHSH and CDR2 LQKENI. This CDR3 contains 12 residues. Trimming took 2 bases from V and 7 from J, leaving 8 bases between them.

The sample holds a few counts of this clone. Other DNA sequences in this sample translate to the same CDR3. V is TRBV18 and J is TRBJ1-1, with a weak D call TRBD1 (6 bases). From germline, CDR1 is KGHSH and CDR2 LQKENI. V was clipped by 2 bases and J by 6 bases, with 7 bases between them. CDR3 length equals 12 residues. This chain's CDR3 is CASSPGGPEAFF. The DNA for the CDR3 is TGTGCCAGCTCACCAGGGGGCCCTGAAGCTTTCTTT.

The chain links TRBV7-2 to TRBJ2-5; 9 positions match TRBD2. From germline, CDR1 is SGHTA and CDR2 FQGNSA. Trimming took 5 bases from V and 1 from J; bases not matched to a gene: 17. This CDR3 is built from 19 residues. The CDR3 here is CASSHIWASGTTLQETQYF. CDR3 bases: TGTGCCAGCAGCCACATTTGGGCTAGCGGGACCACCCTCCAAGAGACCCAGTACTTC.

The CDR3 spells CASSLALWGKETQYF. DNA of the CDR3: TGCGCCAGCAGCTTGGCTTTGTGGGGCAAAGAGACCCAGTACTTC. The gene calls are TRBV5-1 and TRBJ2-5; tentative D call: TRBD1 (5 bases). Trimming took 0 bases from V and 3 from J, leaving 12 bases between them. This CDR3 is built from 15 residues. Germline values: CDR1 SGHRS, CDR2 YFSETQ.

The chain is built from TRBV6-5 and TRBJ2-1; possibly TRBD1 for D (6 bases). The V end lost 6 bases, the J end lost 12 bases, and 21 bases lay between the germline ends. Germline CDR1 reads MNHEY; CDR2 reads SVGAGI. This CDR3 is built from 14 residues. CDR3 coding DNA: TGTGCCAGCAGACCCCTGGCCCAGGGGCAAGGGCAGTTCTTC. As protein: CASRPLAQGQGQFF.

V is TRBV5-1 and J is TRBJ2-3; TRBD2 matches at 12 bases. The V gene's germline CDR1 is SGHRS and CDR2 YFSETQ. CDR3 length: 17 residues. V lost 5 bases, J lost 3 bases, and 10 bases stayed unmatched. The CDR3 region is CASRLAGGPLGTDTQYF. As DNA, the CDR3 is TGCGCCAGCAGGCTAGCGGGGGGGCCTCTTGGTACAGATACGCAGTATTTT.

This clone was detected a few times. The chain joins TRBV7-2 to TRBJ2-2, with D perhaps TRBD1 (8 bases). Trimming pared 6 bases from V and 6 bases from J, leaving 17 bases between. This CDR3 spans 15 amino acids. Germline V gene sequence: CDR1 SGHTA, CDR2 FQGNSA. The CDR3 DNA is TGTGCCAGCAGATACAGGGGGGGGTTGGCCGGGGAGCTGTTTTTT. Encoded protein: CASRYRGGLAGELFF.

The rearrangement uses TRBV7-2 and TRBJ1-3; D is undetermined. CDR1 and CDR2 from the germline V gene are SGHTA and FQGNSA. The CDR3 consists of 15 residues. Trimming stripped 5 bases from V and 3 bases from J, with 14 bases between. The CDR3 bases are TGTGCCAGCAGCATAAACGTCCGGAGTGGAAACACCATATATTTT. This codes for CASSINVRSGNTIYF.

V gene TRBV4-1 combines with J gene TRBJ2-1, with 10 nucleotides matching TRBD2. Germline CDR1 MGHRA, CDR2 YSYEKL. CDR3 length: 17 residues. V lost 7 bases and J lost 8; bases outside the gene matches: 17. The CDR3: CASTRQGQRGGGHEQFF. The CDR3 coding sequence is TGCGCCAGCACCCGGCAGGGTCAGCGGGGGGGCGGTCATGAGCAGTTCTTC.

The chain links TRBV7-3 to TRBJ2-1; D is perhaps TRBD1 (5 bases). The germline V gene has CDR1 SGHTA and CDR2 FQGTGA. V was trimmed by 2 bases and J by 0 bases, leaving 8 bases between them. The CDR3 totals 15 residues. This chain's CDR3 is CASSLYRSSYNEQFF. CDR3 sequence (DNA): TGTGCCAGCAGCTTATACAGGAGCTCCTACAATGAGCAGTTCTTC.

This clone showed up just a few times. The chain joins TRBV28 to TRBJ2-7; D may be TRBD1 (5 bases). Trimming removed 1 base at V and 3 bases at J, with 13 bases between. The germline V gene has CDR1 MDHEN and CDR2 SYDVKM. The CDR3 is 15 residues long. The CDR3 sequence: CASSLFRTYNYEQYF. The CDR3 region has the DNA TGTGCCAGCAGTTTATTCAGGACATACAACTACGAGCAGTACTTC.

The V gene is TRBV5-1, the J gene TRBJ1-4, with 11 bases fitting TRBD1. The CDR3 is 17 residues long. V lost 2 bases, J lost 7 bases, and 10 bases stayed unmatched. The germline V gene has CDR1 SGHRS and CDR2 YFSETQ. DNA of the CDR3: TGCGCCAGCAGCTTTCGGGACAGGGGGGTGAAGGGTGAAAAACTGTTTTTT. The encoded protein is CASSFRDRGVKGEKLFF.

This clone was observed a few times. The J gene is TRBJ1-5, the V gene TRBV29-1; 9 bases align to TRBD1. The trim removed 6 bases at V and 4 bases at J, leaving 4 bases unmatched. The germline V gene encodes CDR1 SQVTM and CDR2 ANQGSEA. CDR3 length: 13 residues. The CDR3 DNA is TGCAGCGTGGCGGGACAGGGTAATCAGCCCCAGCATTTT. As protein: CSVAGQGNQPQHF.

The genes are TRBV25-1 and TRBJ2-7; TRBD1 matches 9 bases. Germline V CDR1 and CDR2: MGHDK, SYGVNS. The ends lost 4 bases at V and 6 bases at J; junction bases unmatched: 4. CDR3 length equals 13 residues. The CDR3 coding sequence is TGTGCCAGCAGTGCCCAGACAGGGGGCGAGCAGTACTTC. It yields the protein CASSAQTGGEQYF.

The chain recombines TRBV5-1 with TRBJ2-7, with TRBD2 matching over 7 bases. After removal of 2 bases from V and 5 bases from J, the junction contained 10 bases not matched to a gene. The CDR3 is 15 amino acids. The germline V gene has CDR1 SGHRS and CDR2 YFSETQ. CDR3 loop: CASSLGRREIHEQYF. The CDR3 DNA reads as TGCGCCAGCAGCTTAGGCAGGCGGGAGATCCACGAGCAGTACTTC.

This clone appeared a few times. This chain uses TRBV5-1 with TRBJ2-1; D perhaps matches TRBD1 (5 bases). There are 14 residues in the CDR3. In germline, CDR1 is SGHRS, CDR2 YFSETQ. Trimming pared 6 bases from V and 2 bases from J, leaving 12 bases between. CDR3 coding DNA: TGCGCCAGCAACCAGGGTTTTCCCTACAATGAGCAGTTCTTC. It yields the protein CASNQGFPYNEQFF.

The V call is TRBV27, the J call TRBJ2-4, with D possibly TRBD1 on 5 matching bases. In germline, CDR1 is MNHEY, CDR2 SMNVEV (reference sequence). V was pared by 6 bases and J by 0 bases, with 18 bases between. There are 17 residues in the CDR3. The CDR3 nucleotides read TGTGCCAGCAGCCGCCTCAGGGTTAGAGGAGCCAAAAACATTCAGTACTTC. Its translation: CASSRLRVRGAKNIQYF.

This clone occurred a few times. V is TRBV28 and J is TRBJ2-1; tentative D call: TRBD2 (5 bases). The V gene's germline CDR1 is MDHEN and CDR2 SYDVKM. Trimming stripped 2 bases from V and 15 bases from J, with 14 bases between. This CDR3 region has 12 residues. For the CDR3, the DNA is TGTGCCAGCAGTTTAGGACTCTCGGGGAGGTTCTTC. It is translated as CASSLGLSGRFF.

The table lists this clone with a few counts. The genes are TRBV7-2 and TRBJ1-2; D ambiguous. The CDR3 length is 11 residues. The germline CDR1 and CDR2 sequences are SGHTA and FQGNSA. V was pared by 5 bases and J by 6 bases, with 7 bases between. The CDR3 DNA follows: TGTGCCAGCAGCCCCTCGGATGGCTACACCTTC. Amino acids: CASSPSDGYTF.